This T cell receptor (beta chain) is drawn from a study of tumor-infiltrating lymphocytes in primary liver carcinoma (dated by TCRdb to 2015 to 2018). Background for the entire study: Of the five patients, three men and two women aged 30 to 69 years, four had hepatocellular carcinoma and one had combined HCC and intrahepatic cholangiocarcinoma. The study combined TCRbeta repertoire sequencing, expression microarrays and whole-exome sequencing across five regions of each liver tumor, with adjacent normal tissue and blood. To link TCRbeta repertoire diversity to the local molecular phenotype, the approximately 24 tumor region samples were profiled with Agilent mRNA microarrays. TCRbeta repertoire sequencing covered 35 specimens from 5 patients: around 25 tumor regions, 5 adjacent noncancerous liver tissues and 5 peripheral blood samples. High reproducibility was observed for the technical replicate repertoires, with mean shared-clone rates approximately 0.92 and correlation coefficients above 0.95. The five patients had tumors of stage T1-T3 N0M0, with maximum diameters ranging from roughly 4 to 11 cm. Samples yielded roughly 3.5 to 7.5 million productive TCRbeta reads; read depth did not differ significantly between tissue types. General findings and caveats noted by the study authors: Just about 7.5-25% of top clones turned up in all five regions of a tumor, which suggests spatial heterogeneity among tumor-infiltrating T cells. Because the samples were bulk and unsorted, CD4+ and CD8+ T cell repertoires could not be compared. Only a few patients were included in the study, and the authors note that the findings should be validated in a larger study. Repertoire overlap was higher between tumor regions (mean about 35%) than tumor-adjacent (17%) or tumor-blood (about 15%) pairs, consistent with antigen-driven expansion. Only the TCR beta chain was sequenced, which likely underestimates true repertoire diversity because unpaired alpha chains were not captured. The top 250 clones accounted for a significantly greater share of the repertoire in tumors than in blood (p = 0.039).

For this clonotype: The antigen this receptor binds is unknown. Relative to the germline gene, one junction end is altered; a read error may explain this.

Starting from around 500 ng total RNA, TCRbeta-specific cDNA was produced by reverse transcription with a constant-region primer and ProtoScript II reverse transcriptase. The TCRbeta libraries were prepared through three rounds of nested multiplex PCR following a slightly modified ARM-PCR procedure. Each of the first two PCR rounds ran for around 10 cycles using multiplex TRBV1-TRBV30 forward primers together with a Cbeta reverse primer. Sample barcodes and Illumina adapters were added in a final 25-cycle PCR using Deep VentR polymerase. Before sequencing, amplicons of 200-500 bp were gel-purified using a QIAquick gel extraction kit. An Illumina HiSeq 2500 was used to sequence the TCRbeta amplicons with 250-bp paired-end reads. Under the source paper's analysis protocol: Quality trimming of reads was performed with Trimmomatic v0.33, and paired reads were merged with FLASH v1.2.11 so that full CDR3 sequences could be recovered. V, D and J germline segments were assigned to the rearranged TCRbeta sequences using MiGEC v1.2.1b. Clonotype statistics and Shannon-Wiener diversity indices were calculated with VDJtools v1.0.0. To cut down on sampling bias, every analysis after diversity analysis relied on just the 250 most abundant clonotypes from each sample. The public reads were run again by TCRdb, first through fastp at Q25 and then through MiXCR, and only productive beta chains were kept. Rows are combined by CDR3 protein, so each entry shows the most common genes and DNA. V and J calls and clone size were set by TCRdb, not the authors. Across this sample there are fewer than 90,000 distinct CDR3 sequences, with 72% seen only once. The ten top clones hold 15% to 20% of the sample.

For CDR1 and CDR2, the germline V gene lists MNHNS and SASEGT. The CDR3 spans 18 residues, from the cysteine through the phenylalanine. The CDR3 DNA has 54 bases and is translated from base 1. Without any cell sorting, total RNA and DNA were extracted together from about 20-30 mg of bulk tissue using the AllPrep DNA/RNA mini kit. Between late 2015 and early 2016, five patients in China with histopathologically diagnosed primary liver carcinoma had surgical resection. Chronic HBV infection was present in the patients, and the patients were treatment-naive at sampling. Five spatially separated regions were sampled per tumor: superior, inferior, left-lateral and right-lateral poles, plus the tumor centre. More than 90% viable tumor cells were found by histology in every tumor sample. Fresh tumor and adjacent tissue pieces were bisected; one half was stored in RNAlater at -80°C, the other sent for histology.

Sequencing used liver tumor tissue from sampling region 1. This sample's cell subset or site label indicates: tumor region T1, superior pole. This chain joins TRBV6-1 to TRBJ2-7; the D region possibly corresponds to TRBD1 (5 bases align). The source is a man between 35 and 55 years old with primary liver carcinoma and hepatitis B virus infection. For the CDR3, the sequence is CDSSATGSRRLTSYEQYF. The DNA sequence is given as TGTGACAGCAGTGCTACAGGCAGCAGGCGCCTGACCTCCTACGAGCAGTACTTC.